The clone carrying this TCR beta chain was picked up a small number of times. The V and J ends lost 4 bases and 2 bases, in that order; junction bases with no gene match: 3. The CDR3 has 14 residues. Germline CDR1 SNHLY, CDR2 FYNNEI. This sample is drawn from a study of blood T cell repertoires in COVID-19. About the study: T cells, B-cell-depleted T cells, or PBMCs provided the cDNA or gDNA that served as material.

Per the study methods: Amplification of reference gene primers provided the estimated nucleated cell counts. Method: immunoSEQ multiplex PCR; TCRdb's copy keeps in-frame clones and lacks some. That table is the source of V, J and clone size, and D and trimming were worked out from the DNA. This table has approximately 140,000 clones, around 89% appearing once. This TCR was sampled from a man aged 45-65 years with active or convalescent COVID-19. The chain joins TRBV2 to TRBJ2-7; 9 bases agree with TRBD2. Source material: peripheral blood. In DNA form, the CDR3 reads TGTGCCAGCAGTGTGTCTAGCGGGGCCTACGAGCAGTACTTC. This codes for CASSVSSGAYEQYF.